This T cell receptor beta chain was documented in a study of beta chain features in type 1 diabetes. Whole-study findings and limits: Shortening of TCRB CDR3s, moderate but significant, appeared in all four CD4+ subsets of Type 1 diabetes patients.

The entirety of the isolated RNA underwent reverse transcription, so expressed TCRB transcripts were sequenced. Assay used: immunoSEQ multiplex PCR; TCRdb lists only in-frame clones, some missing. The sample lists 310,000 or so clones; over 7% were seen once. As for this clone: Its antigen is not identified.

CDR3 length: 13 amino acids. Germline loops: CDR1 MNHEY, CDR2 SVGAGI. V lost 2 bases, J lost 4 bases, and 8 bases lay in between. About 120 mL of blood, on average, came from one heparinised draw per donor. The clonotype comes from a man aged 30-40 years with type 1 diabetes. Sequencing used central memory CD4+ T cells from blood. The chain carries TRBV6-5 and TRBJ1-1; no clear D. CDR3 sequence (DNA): TGTGCCAGCAGTTACGTTTGGGGCACTGAAGCTTTCTTT. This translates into CASSYVWGTEAFF.